The next 22 T cell receptor beta chains were all read from a single sample in a study of T cells in tumors and immune-related adverse events. Generated by immunoSEQ multiplex PCR, the TCRdb table keeps only in-frame clones and is missing some. This table holds around 10,000 clones, roughly 92% found once. The specimen comprised lymph node tissue, sampled from a patient treated with anti-PD-1 therapy. The receptors were sampled from a female donor with metastatic renal cell carcinoma.

This chain uses TRBV11-2 with TRBJ1-2; D ambiguous. This CDR3 has 12 residues. Germline CDR1 and CDR2: SGHAT and FQNNGV. V was clipped by 5 bases and J by 5 bases, with 9 bases between them. The CDR3 coding sequence is TGTGCCAGCAGCGCGGAATTATATGGCTACACCTTC. Translating gives CASSAELYGYTF.

The gene calls are TRBV5-1 and TRBJ1-1; D is unresolved. V gave up 0 bases and J gave up 7 bases, with 13 bases separating them. From germline, CDR1 is SGHRS and CDR2 YFSETQ. This CDR3 is 14 amino acids long. The CDR3 loop reads CASSLGWTGDEAFF. As DNA, the CDR3 is TGCGCCAGCAGCTTGGGATGGACGGGCGATGAAGCTTTCTTT.

The genes are TRBV6-5 and TRBJ1-5; D gene ambiguous. CDR1 and CDR2 from the germline V gene are MNHEY and SVGAGI. The CDR3 spans 15 residues. The V end lost 0 bases, the J end lost 7 bases, and 13 bases lay between the germline ends. The CDR3 DNA reads as TGTGCCAGCAGTTACTCGCGCGTATTGGACCAGCCCCAGCATTTT. Its protein is CASSYSRVLDQPQHF.

DNA of the CDR3: TGTGCCTGGGGTCGTGGGGGGACTAATGAAAAACTGTTTTTT. This codes for CAWGRGGTNEKLFF. This chain connects TRBV30 to TRBJ1-4; D is possibly TRBD1 (5 bases). The V gene's germline CDR1 is GTSNPN and CDR2 SVGIG (reference sequence). V was clipped by 5 bases and J by 2 bases, with 12 bases between them. The CDR3 is 14 amino acids.

The rearrangement links TRBV7-9 to TRBJ2-7, with TRBD1 as a possible D gene (7 bases). V was clipped by 1 base and J by 5 bases, with 18 bases between them. Germline lookup yields CDR1 SEHNR and CDR2 FQNEAQ (reference sequence). There are 16 residues in the CDR3. DNA of the CDR3: TGTGCCAGCAGCTTAGAAGGCAGGGGGGACGGCGACGAGCAGTACTTC. This codes for CASSLEGRGDGDEQYF.

This sequence joins TRBV5-1 and TRBJ1-4; D may be TRBD1 (5 bases). The germline V gene has CDR1 SGHRS and CDR2 YFSETQ. The CDR3 is made up of 14 amino acids. V lost 4 bases and J lost 8, with 15 bases in between. Here the CDR3 DNA reads TGCGCCAGCAGCGCCGGTCTCTGGGGGGAAAAACTGTTTTTT. This sequence encodes CASSAGLWGEKLFF.

The J gene is TRBJ2-1, the V gene TRBV14; D remains ambiguous. The CDR3 covers 12 residues. The germline gives CDR1 SGHDN, CDR2 FVKESK. The germline V and J ends were trimmed by 1 base and 9 bases, with 7 bases remaining between them. CDR3 sequence (DNA): TGTGCCAGCAGCCAAGGGATAAGTGAGCAGTTCTTC. This gives the protein CASSQGISEQFF.

The chain employs TRBV5-8 and TRBJ2-5; D might be TRBD1 (5 bases). CDR3 length: 14 residues. V lost 0 bases and J 1 base, leaving 7 bases between the germline ends. Germline V gene data show CDR1 as SGHTS and CDR2 as YDEGEE. CDR3 loop: CASSLVGVQETQYF. The DNA for the CDR3 is TGTGCCAGCAGCTTGGTAGGGGTCCAAGAGACCCAGTACTTC. The whole variable domain, filled in from reference TRBV5-8 and TRBJ2-5, reads EAGVTQSPTHLIKTRGQQATLRCSPISGHTSVYWYQQALGLGLQFLLWYDEGEERNRGNFPPRFSGRQFPNYSSELNVNALELEDSALYLCASSLVGVQETQYFGPGTRLLVL.

As DNA, the CDR3 is TGTGCCAGCAGCCTCCCGGACAGGAACACTGAAGCTTTCTTT. Its protein is CASSLPDRNTEAFF. This chain connects TRBV11-3 to TRBJ1-1; maybe TRBD1 (6 bases). The CDR3 extends over 14 amino acids. The V gene's germline CDR1 is SGHNT and CDR2 YENEEA. Trimming left V 5 bases short and J 1 base short, with 11 bases between. Based on the CDR3 plus reference TRBV11-3 and TRBJ1-1, the full variable domain is EAGVVQSPRYKIIEKKQPVAFWCNPISGHNTLYWYLQNLGQGPELLIRYENEEAVDDSQLPKDRFSAERLKGVDSTLKIQPAELGDSAVYLCASSLPDRNTEAFFGQGTRLTVV.

The chain is built from TRBV7-7 and TRBJ2-4, with D uncertain. Trimming pared 0 bases from V and 5 bases from J, leaving 11 bases between. The CDR3 extends over 15 amino acids. CDR1 is SSHAT and CDR2 is FNYEAQ in the germline V gene (reference sequence). The CDR3 DNA follows: TGTGCCAGCAGCTTAGCCAAACGGTGCCAAAACATTCAGTACTTC. It yields the protein CASSLAKRCQNIQYF. Combining the CDR3 with reference TRBV7-7 and TRBJ2-4 gives the whole variable domain GAGVSQSPRYKVTKRGQDVTLRCDPISSHATLYWYQQALGQGPEFLTYFNYEAQPDKSGLPSDRFSAERPEGSISTLTIQRTEQRDSAMYRCASSLAKRCQNIQYFGAGTRLSVL.

This clone has just a few counts. This chain links TRBV2 with TRBJ2-7; 7 bases fit TRBD2. With 11 bases clipped from V and 1 base from J, the junction kept 14 bases outside the gene matches. The CDR3 has 15 amino acids. The germline V gene encodes CDR1 SNHLY and CDR2 FYNNEI. CDR3 DNA sequence: TGTGCCCGAGGGGCCCCGGGAGGCGTATCCTACGAGCAGTACTTC. As protein: CARGAPGGVSYEQYF.

The genes are TRBV6-5 and TRBJ2-3; 9 bases match TRBD1. J gave up 6 bases and V 6 bases, and 7 bases lay outside the gene matches. CDR1 and CDR2 from the germline V gene are MNHEY and SVGAGI. This CDR3 contains 14 residues. The CDR3 region is CASRPTGGGDTQYF. The CDR3 DNA reads as TGTGCCAGCAGGCCGACAGGGGGAGGGGATACGCAGTATTTT.

This clone was observed a single time. This sequence joins TRBV7-9 and TRBJ2-3, with 11 positions matching TRBD2. The trim removed 5 bases at V and 0 bases at J, leaving 7 bases unmatched. Germline-derived CDR1 and CDR2 are SEHNR and FQNEAQ (reference sequence). CDR3 length: 17 residues. As DNA, the CDR3 is TGTGCCAGCAGCCGGGGACTAGCGGAGTCTAGCACAGATACGCAGTATTTT. It specifies CASSRGLAESSTDTQYF.

The rearrangement links TRBV5-1 to TRBJ2-2; D is perhaps TRBD1 (6 bases). CDR1 is SGHRS and CDR2 is YFSETQ in the germline V gene. The CDR3 extends over 15 amino acids. Trimming cost V 4 bases and J 0 bases, with 10 bases left between them. The CDR3 nucleotides read TGCGCCAGCAGCACCGGGACATCGAACACCGGGGAGCTGTTTTTT. Protein: CASSTGTSNTGELFF.

The chain employs TRBV5-1 and TRBJ2-3; no definite D call. There are 14 residues in the CDR3. Germline CDR1 and CDR2: SGHRS and YFSETQ. V shed 0 bases and J shed 0 bases, with 5 bases lying between them. The CDR3 sequence is CASSLGGSTDTQYF. Here the CDR3 DNA reads TGCGCCAGCAGCTTGGGTGGTAGCACAGATACGCAGTATTTT.

This clone was seen once. J is TRBJ2-3 and V is TRBV6-1, with D perhaps TRBD2 (5 bases). Trimming took off 4 bases at V and 2 bases at J, with 16 bases between the two ends. CDR1 MNHNS and CDR2 SASEGT come from the germline V gene. The CDR3 is made up of 16 amino acids. The CDR3 DNA is TGTGCCAGCAGTGGGGTAGGGCGGGTGTACACAGATACGCAGTATTTT. This encodes CASSGVGRVYTDTQYF.

The rearrangement joins TRBV29-1 to TRBJ2-7, with a weak D call TRBD2 (5 bases). CDR1 and CDR2 (germline): SQVTM, ANQGSEA. The V end was cut by 7 bases, the J end by 7 bases, with 17 bases between. The CDR3 has 12 amino acids. This CDR3 is CSASPTSSEQYF. The CDR3, as DNA: TGCAGCGCCTCCCCCACTAGTTCTGAGCAGTACTTC.

Concerning this clone: One end of the junction does not line up with germline, which may come from a read error. This chain uses TRBV7-9 with TRBJ2-5; tentative D call: TRBD2 (7 bases). Germline values: CDR1 SEHNR, CDR2 FQNEAQ (reference sequence). The CDR3 runs 15 residues. CDR3 in DNA: TGTGCAAGCAGCTTAGTCCTCGGCGGGGGCATGACCCAGTACTTC. Protein sequence: CASSLVLGGGMTQYF.

A remark on this clone: The junction differs from germline at one of its ends, possibly a read error. The chain couples TRBV7-7 to TRBJ2-7, with 7 bases identical to TRBD2. Germline loops: CDR1 SSHAT, CDR2 FNYEAQ (reference sequence). The CDR3 consists of 16 residues. Here the CDR3 reads CASSLAARESSYEQYF. CDR3 bases: TGTGCTAGCAGCTTAGCCGCGCGGGAGTCATCCTACGAGCAGTACTTC. Full variable domain (missing parts from reference TRBV7-7 and TRBJ2-7): GAGVSQSPRYKVTKRGQDVTLRCDPISSHATLYWYQQALGQGPEFLTYFNYEAQPDKSGLPSDRFSAERPEGSISTLTIQRTEQRDSAMYRCASSLAARESSYEQYFGPGTRLTVT.

The chain links TRBV11-2 to TRBJ2-1; possible D gene TRBD1, 7 bases. The CDR3 loop spans 15 amino acids. CDR1 is SGHAT and CDR2 is FQNNGV in the germline V gene. With 0 bases removed from V and 2 bases from J, the gap between germline ends came to 8 bases. CDR3 bases: TGTGCCAGCAGCTTAGACAGGGGGGCCTACAATGAGCAGTTCTTC. It translates to CASSLDRGAYNEQFF.

The V and J genes are TRBV2 and TRBJ2-2; D is possibly TRBD2 (5 bases). Germline V gene data show CDR1 as SNHLY and CDR2 as FYNNEI. Trimming removed 7 bases at V and 3 bases at J, with 6 bases between. The CDR3 has 12 amino acids. The CDR3 DNA reads TGTGCCAGCATGAGGGACACCGGGGAGCTGTTTTTT. It codes for CASMRDTGELFF.

J is TRBJ2-7 and V is TRBV5-1; D gene uncertain. With 1 base removed from V and 7 bases from J, the gap between germline ends came to 12 bases. The CDR3 has 13 residues. Germline CDR1 is SGHRS and CDR2 is YFSETQ. CDR3 amino acids: CASSLLRAREQYF. CDR3 nucleotide sequence: TGCGCCAGCAGCTTGCTTCGCGCTCGGGAGCAGTACTTC.